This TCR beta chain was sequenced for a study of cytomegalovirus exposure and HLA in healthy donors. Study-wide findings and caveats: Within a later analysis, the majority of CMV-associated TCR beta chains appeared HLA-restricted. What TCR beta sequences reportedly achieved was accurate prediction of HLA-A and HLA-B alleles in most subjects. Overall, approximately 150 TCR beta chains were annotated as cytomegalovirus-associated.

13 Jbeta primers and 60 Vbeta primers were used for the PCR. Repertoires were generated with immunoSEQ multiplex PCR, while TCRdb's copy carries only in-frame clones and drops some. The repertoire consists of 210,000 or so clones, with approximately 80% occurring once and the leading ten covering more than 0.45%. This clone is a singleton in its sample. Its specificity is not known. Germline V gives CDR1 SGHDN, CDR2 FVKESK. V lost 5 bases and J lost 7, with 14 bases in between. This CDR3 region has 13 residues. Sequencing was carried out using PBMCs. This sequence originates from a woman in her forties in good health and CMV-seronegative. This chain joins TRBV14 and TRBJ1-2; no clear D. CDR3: CASSAGLWGGYTF. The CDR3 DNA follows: TGTGCCAGCAGCGCGGGCCTGTGGGGTGGCTACACCTTC.